These 18 T cell receptor beta chains came from one sample sequenced in a study of beta chain features in type 1 diabetes. The investigators reverse transcribed all of the isolated RNA, so they sequenced expressed TCRB transcripts. Libraries were prepared by immunoSEQ multiplex PCR; TCRdb keeps only in-frame clonotypes and omits some of them. The sample holds a few hundred thousand clones, over 12% seen once. The material sequenced was naive CD4+ T cells from blood. The source is a woman younger than 30 in good health.

The chain joins TRBV6-1 to TRBJ2-6; D not certain. The CDR3 is 15 amino acids. The ends were cut back, 6 bases at V and 4 bases at J, with 13 bases in the middle. Germline lookup yields CDR1 MNHNS and CDR2 SASEGT. This chain's CDR3 is CASSGSTSGANVLTF. The CDR3 nucleotides read TGTGCCAGCAGCGGGTCCACCTCCGGGGCCAACGTCCTGACTTTC.

The chain links TRBV5-1 to TRBJ2-1; TRBD2 aligns across 7 bases. Germline V CDR1 and CDR2: SGHRS, YFSETQ. This CDR3 has 15 residues. J gave up 4 bases and V 4 bases, and 8 bases lay outside the gene matches. In nucleotides, the CDR3 is TGCGCCAGCAGCCTAACTAGCGCAGTGTACAATGAGCAGTTCTTC. It is translated as CASSLTSAVYNEQFF.

The chain carries TRBV5-1 and TRBJ2-7; possible D gene TRBD2, 5 bases. The CDR3 sequence is 14 residues long. Germline V gives CDR1 SGHRS, CDR2 YFSETQ. Trimming stripped 4 bases from V and 6 bases from J, with 17 bases between. The CDR3 is CASSPNPRASEQYF. The CDR3 DNA sequence: TGCGCCAGCAGCCCTAACCCGAGGGCCTCCGAGCAGTACTTC. The complete variable domain, with remaining parts taken from reference TRBV5-1 and TRBJ2-7, reads KAGVTQTPRYLIKTRGQQVTLSCSPISGHRSVSWYQQTPGQGLQFLFEYFSETQRNKGNFPGRFSGRQFSNSRSEMNVSTLELGDSALYLCASSPNPRASEQYFGPGTRLTVT.

This clone has just a few counts. This chain links TRBV11-2 with TRBJ2-3, with no clear D. The CDR3 runs 13 residues. Germline CDR1 is SGHAT and CDR2 is FQNNGV. The V gene lost 2 bases and the J gene lost 4 bases, with 7 bases spanning the gap. The CDR3 DNA reads TGTGCCAGCAGCTTATCAGAGGCAGATACGCAGTATTTT. This translates into CASSLSEADTQYF.

This sequence joins TRBV10-3 and TRBJ2-5; 7 bases fit TRBD2. CDR3 length: 12 residues. Germline V gene data show CDR1 as ENHRY and CDR2 as SYGVKD. The CDR3 sequence is CASKAGPETQYF. The CDR3 nucleotides are TGTGCATCAAAAGCGGGACCAGAGACCCAGTACTTC.

The chain joins TRBV6-5 to TRBJ1-1; D is ambiguous. Germline V gives CDR1 MNHEY, CDR2 SVGAGI. The V and J ends lost 0 bases and 4 bases respectively, with 9 bases between them. The CDR3 is 14 residues long. CDR3 sequence: CASSYSFRSTEAFF. CDR3 nucleotide sequence: TGTGCCAGCAGTTACTCGTTTAGGAGCACTGAAGCTTTCTTT.

In this sample, this clone turned up a few times. The rearrangement joins TRBV7-2 to TRBJ1-2; 8 bases are a match to TRBD1. CDR3 size: 15 residues. V lost 5 bases, J lost 4 bases, and 9 bases stayed unmatched. Looked up from germline, CDR1 is SGHTA and CDR2 is FQGNSA. The CDR3 sequence: CASSPGGERIYGYTF. CDR3 DNA sequence: TGTGCCAGCAGCCCAGGGGGCGAAAGAATCTATGGCTACACCTTC.

This clone was recorded a few times. The chain is built from TRBV7-2 and TRBJ1-5; the D is unclear. The CDR3 is 13 residues long. With 5 bases removed from V and 7 bases from J, the gap between germline ends came to 12 bases. Per the germline V gene, CDR1 is SGHTA and CDR2 is FQGNSA. CDR3 loop: CASSALRNQPQHF. Written as DNA, the CDR3 is TGTGCCAGCAGCGCCCTTAGAAACCAGCCCCAGCATTTT.

The chain combines TRBV4-2 with TRBJ2-3; 8 positions agree with TRBD2. The CDR3 has 13 amino acids. Losses at the gene ends were 3 bases for V and 5 bases for J; bases not matched to a gene: 1. Germline assignment: CDR1 LGHNA and CDR2 YNFKEQ. The CDR3 coding sequence is TGTGCCAGCAGCCAGACTAGCGTAGATACGCAGTATTTT. It codes for CASSQTSVDTQYF.

The rearrangement joins TRBV28 to TRBJ1-2; TRBD1 might be the D (5 bases). The CDR3 totals 14 residues. Germline CDR1 MDHEN, CDR2 SYDVKM. V was shortened by 5 bases and J by 6 bases, with 16 bases between the two germline ends. CDR3 DNA sequence: TGTGCCAGCAGTAGACAGCGATTTAAAAATGGCTACACCTTC. Encoded protein: CASSRQRFKNGYTF.

The chain employs TRBV2 and TRBJ1-2; D is undetermined. This CDR3 has 10 residues. CDR1 SNHLY and CDR2 FYNNEI come from the germline V gene. V dropped 6 bases and J dropped 7 bases, with 6 bases sitting between them. Here the CDR3 reads CASSLSGYTF. DNA for the CDR3: TGTGCCAGCAGCCTCTCTGGCTACACCTTC.

The chain has TRBV6-5 and TRBJ2-1, with D possibly matching TRBD2 (6 bases). The germline CDR1 and CDR2 sequences are MNHEY and SVGAGI. V was pared by 8 bases and J by 6 bases, with 14 bases between. The CDR3 is 13 amino acids. CDR3 loop: CASSPGDSNEQFF. The DNA of the CDR3 is TGTGCCAGCTCCCCGGGGGATTCCAATGAGCAGTTCTTC.

V gene TRBV28 combines with J gene TRBJ2-1; TRBD2 matches at 8 bases. The CDR3 sequence is 16 residues long. With 1 base clipped from V and 4 bases from J, the junction kept 6 bases outside the gene matches. In germline, CDR1 is MDHEN, CDR2 SYDVKM. The CDR3 region has the DNA TGTGCCAGCAGTTTATCTGGAACTAGCGGATACAATGAGCAGTTCTTC. Translating gives CASSLSGTSGYNEQFF.

This clone has only a few counts. The V and J genes are TRBV10-3 and TRBJ2-4; TRBD2 is a possible D gene (6 bases). V dropped 0 bases and J dropped 0 bases, with 9 bases sitting between them. There are 16 residues in the CDR3. CDR1 and CDR2 from the germline V gene are ENHRY and SYGVKD. The CDR3 is CAISESAGLAKNIQYF. CDR3 sequence (DNA): TGTGCCATCAGTGAGTCGGCGGGGCTAGCCAAAAACATTCAGTACTTC.

The chain combines TRBV4-3 with TRBJ2-2; TRBD1 agrees at 8 bases. After removal of 3 bases from V and 5 bases from J, the junction contained 2 bases not matched to a gene. Germline loops: CDR1 LGHNA, CDR2 YSLEER. CDR3 length: 14 amino acids. The CDR3 protein is CASSHGQGTGELFF. The DNA of the CDR3 is TGCGCCAGCAGCCACGGACAGGGAACCGGGGAGCTGTTTTTT.

In its sample, this clone was seen once. The rearrangement links TRBV7-9 to TRBJ2-7; D is possibly TRBD2 (7 bases). This CDR3 contains 14 residues. V shed 3 bases and J shed 9 bases, with 18 bases lying between them. Germline-derived CDR1 and CDR2 are SEHNR and FQNEAQ (reference sequence). Here the CDR3 DNA reads TGTGCCAGCAGCTTGAATATAGGGGGGGGAGTGCAGTACTTC. Encoded protein: CASSLNIGGGVQYF.

This sequence joins TRBV19 and TRBJ2-1, with D possibly TRBD2 on 6 matching bases. Trimming cost V 6 bases and J 10 bases, with 25 bases left between them. The length of the CDR3 is 16 residues. CDR1 and CDR2 from the germline V gene are LNHDA and SQIVND (reference sequence). CDR3 nucleotides: TGTGCCAGTAGCATCACTTCCGGGACTCGAGAAAAAGAGCAGTTCTTC. The encoded protein is CASSITSGTREKEQFF.

This clone has more than one count but fewer than ten. This sequence joins TRBV19 and TRBJ2-1; 7 bases fit TRBD2. In germline, CDR1 is LNHDA, CDR2 SQIVND (reference sequence). After removal of 4 bases from V and 12 bases from J, the junction contained 6 bases not matched to a gene. There are 12 residues in the CDR3. CDR3 region: CASSNKREGQFF. The CDR3 nucleotides are TGTGCCAGTAGTAATAAGCGGGAAGGGCAGTTCTTC.